The rows below give T cell receptor beta chains drawn from one sample of a study of blood T cells in healthy people across ages. Using its own MiXCR run on the 5' RACE reads, TCRdb lists one record per CDR3 protein. The profile covers more than 1,000,000 distinct CDR3 sequences, with approximately 25% appearing a single time and approximately 0.7% taken by the ten largest. The data were also submitted as part of a second study, on T cells of mothers and their children.

Sequenced input: blood. The receptors were gathered from a girl aged 2-10 years in good health. CDR3s include the opening cysteine and the closing phenylalanine or tryptophan. Fields, in order: J gene, V gene, clone size, D gene, CDR3 DNA, CDR3 protein. A D gene is named only where the DNA matches it firmly. Size tells how often a clone was seen (once, few, many) or the class of an expanded clone, and some rows leave it out.

J: TRBJ2-3
V: TRBV5-4
size: NA
D: NA
DNA: TGTGCCAGCAGCCCGTCGTTAGACGGGGGCTACACAGATACGCAGTATTTT
CDR3: CASSPSLDGGYTDTQYF

J: TRBJ2-3
V: TRBV6-4
size: many
D: TRBD2
DNA: TGTGCCAGCAGTGACGGGAGGGCTAGCACAGATACGCAGTATTTT
CDR3: CASSDGRASTDTQYF

J: TRBJ1-2
V: TRBV7-9
size: NA
D: NA
DNA: TGTGCCAGCAGCCCAGGTTCGGGGGACGGCTACACCTTC
CDR3: CASSPGSGDGYTF

J: TRBJ1-2
V: TRBV27
size: few
D: NA
DNA: TGTGCCAGCAGTTTATCTGTACAGGAGCATGGCTACACCTTC
CDR3: CASSLSVQEHGYTF

J: TRBJ1-1
V: TRBV7-6
size: once
D: TRBD1
DNA: TGTGCCAGCAGCTTAGTAGACAGGGGGGGCACTGAAGCTTTCTTT
CDR3: CASSLVDRGGTEAFF

J: TRBJ2-7
V: TRBV6-5
size: NA
D: NA
DNA: TGTGCCAGCGGGGGGTTCGGGGAGTCCTACGAGCAGTACTTC
CDR3: CASGGFGESYEQYF

J: TRBJ2-7
V: TRBV20-1
size: NA
D: TRBD1
DNA: TGCAGTGCTCAACCGGGACAGGGGGATGGAAAGCAGTACTTC
CDR3: CSAQPGQGDGKQYF

J: TRBJ2-1
V: TRBV12-3/TRBV12-4
size: NA
D: TRBD2
DNA: TGTGCCAGCAACTGGGGAGGGCCCTACAATGAGCAGTTCTTC
CDR3: CASNWGGPYNEQFF

J: TRBJ2-4
V: TRBV5-1
size: few
D: NA
DNA: TGCGCCAGCAGCGCCTCCCCTAGCACCGAAAACATTCAGTACTTC
CDR3: CASSASPSTENIQYF

J: TRBJ2-5
V: TRBV3-1
size: few
D: NA
DNA: TGTGCCAGCAGCCACTGGGCAAACCAAGAGACCCAGTACTTC
CDR3: CASSHWANQETQYF

J: TRBJ1-1
V: TRBV29-1
size: NA
D: TRBD1
DNA: TGCAGCGTTGACAGGGACAGGAACGCTGAAGCTTTCTTT
CDR3: CSVDRDRNAEAFF

J: TRBJ2-7
V: TRBV3-1
size: NA
D: TRBD2
DNA: TGTGCCAGCAGTCGGAGCGGGGGGGACTACGAGCAGTACTTC
CDR3: CASSRSGGDYEQYF

J: TRBJ2-1
V: TRBV11-2
size: NA
D: NA
DNA: TGTGCCAGCATCGGAACTAACACATACAATGAGCAGTTCTTC
CDR3: CASIGTNTYNEQFF

J: TRBJ2-1
V: TRBV7-9
size: few
D: NA
DNA: TGTGCCAGCAGCTACGGCCGCGATGAGCAGTTCTTC
CDR3: CASSYGRDEQFF

J: TRBJ2-3
V: TRBV3-1
size: few
D: NA
DNA: TGTGCCAGCAGCCAAGATGTGACTAGAGCAGATACGCAGTATTTT
CDR3: CASSQDVTRADTQYF

J: TRBJ2-2
V: TRBV18
size: few
D: NA
DNA: TGTGCCAGCTCACCAATCGAAGCCGGGGAGCTGTTTTTT
CDR3: CASSPIEAGELFF

J: TRBJ2-1
V: TRBV9
size: few
D: TRBD2
DNA: TGTGCCAGCAGCCCAGAGTACATCGGGAGGAATGAGCAGTTCTTC
CDR3: CASSPEYIGRNEQFF